This TCR beta chain appears in the sequencing data of a study of blood T cells in healthy people across ages. This clonotype has more than one count but fewer than ten. Its antigen is not identified. V gave up 1 base and J gave up 6 bases; unmatched junction bases: 1. Germline V gene data show CDR1 as SGHAT and CDR2 as FQDESV (reference sequence). The CDR3 runs 15 residues. Study-level results: Diversity was higher, and naive CD4+ cells more numerous, in long-lived donors than in aged donors.

Next came a second PCR, run for about 7 to 12 cycles, which used a sample-barcoded 5' primer along with a J-beta primer mix. Via MiXCR, TCRdb re-called the 5' RACE reads, giving one row per CDR3 protein. The profile covers about 640,000 distinct CDR3 sequences, with roughly three fifths appearing a single time and over 35% taken by the ten largest. The sample comprised blood. The TCR sequence derives from a man aged 55-75 years in good health. J is TRBJ2-1 and V is TRBV11-1; 12 positions agree with TRBD2. The CDR3 bases are TGTGCCAGCAGCTTAGTGACTAGCGGGGGCAATGAGCAGTTCTTC. Translation gives CASSLVTSGGNEQFF.